What follows are 20 T cell receptor beta chains derived from one specimen sequenced in a study of T cell repertoires in cytomegalovirus infection. TCRdb re-called the reads through MiXCR, storing one row per CDR3 protein. The profile shows tens of thousands of distinct CDR3 sequences, more than 3% of them singletons. The sample comprised PBMCs. All receptors derive from a human donor in good health (CMV status not recorded). Some clones in this sample may be carry-over from other donors' samples.

Many counts were recorded for this clonotype. This chain links TRBV12-3 or TRBV12-4 with TRBJ1-1; possibly TRBD1 for D (6 bases). This CDR3 has 15 amino acids. Trimming removed 7 bases from V and 2 bases from J, with 17 bases in between. The DNA of the CDR3 is TGTGCCAGCAAACCCAGGGACGGGGGCAACACTGAAGCTTTCTTT. This gives the protein CASKPRDGGNTEAFF.

Ten or more counts support this clonotype. Mismatch with germline at one junction end may stem from a read error. The chain couples TRBV7-6 to TRBJ2-5, with TRBD2 matching 10 bases. From germline, CDR1 is SGHVS and CDR2 FNYEAQ. The CDR3 totals 15 residues. CDR3 sequence reads: CASSFSGGTRETQYF. CDR3 in DNA: TGTGCTAGCAGCTTTAGCGGGGGGACGCGGGAGACCCAGTACTTC. Based on the CDR3 plus reference TRBV7-6 and TRBJ2-5, the full variable domain is GAGVSQSPRYKVTKRGQDVALRCDPISGHVSLYWYRQALGQGPEFLTYFNYEAQQDKSGLPNDRFSAERPEGSISTLTIQRTEQRDSAMYRCASSFSGGTRETQYFGPGTRLLVL.

This clonotype has at least ten counts. The chain has TRBV7-9 and TRBJ2-3, with D possibly matching TRBD2 (7 bases). This CDR3 has 16 residues. Germline V gene data show CDR1 as SEHNR and CDR2 as FQNEAQ (reference sequence). V shed 4 bases and J shed 2 bases, with 16 bases lying between them. CDR3 amino acids: CASSSPGGLLTDTQYF. CDR3 nucleotides: TGTGCCAGCAGCTCTCCGGGGGGCCTCCTCACAGATACGCAGTATTTT.

There are many counts of this clonotype. The rearrangement links TRBV7-3 to TRBJ2-1; either TRBD1 or TRBD2 may supply D (5 bases each). The CDR3 extends over 15 amino acids. In germline, CDR1 is SGHTA, CDR2 FQGTGA. Trimming removed 2 bases at V and 9 bases at J, with 17 bases between. In DNA form, the CDR3 reads TGTGCCAGCAGCTTATCGGTCAGGGAAGGAGGTGAGCAGTTCTTC. Residues: CASSLSVREGGEQFF.

This clonotype was observed many times. CDR3 in amino acids: CASTGRRAHEQYF. The CDR3 nucleotides read TGTGCCAGCACGGGACGCCGAGCCCACGAGCAGTACTTC. V and J are TRBV6-1 and TRBJ2-7, with D possibly being TRBD1 or TRBD2 (5 bases each). Deletions cut 7 bases from V and 5 bases from J, with 15 bases between. The CDR3 runs 13 residues. Germline CDR1 MNHNS, CDR2 SASEGT.

This clonotype came up many times. The chain recombines TRBV5-5 with TRBJ2-1; 10 bases line up with TRBD1. Germline CDR1 reads SGHKS; CDR2 reads YYEKEE (reference sequence). The V segment lost 4 bases and the J segment 5 bases; nucleotides outside the gene matches: 6. This CDR3 spans 15 amino acids. The CDR3 here is CASSRDRGSHNEQFF. CDR3 DNA sequence: TGTGCCAGCAGCCGGGACAGGGGTTCGCACAATGAGCAGTTCTTC.

This clonotype was seen at least ten times. The chain is built from TRBV7-9 and TRBJ1-2, with 7 bases fitting TRBD1. The germline CDR1 and CDR2 sequences are SEHNR and FQNEAQ (reference sequence). V was pared by 7 bases and J by 4 bases, with 12 bases of the junction left unmatched. This CDR3 is 15 amino acids long. The CDR3 protein is CASTYGTVVGYGYTF. CDR3 DNA: TGTGCCAGCACCTACGGGACAGTTGTGGGCTATGGCTACACCTTC.

This clonotype was recorded at least ten times. CDR3 in DNA: TGTGCCAGCAGCCCCGCGGGGGGGCGCACCGGGGAGCTGTTTTTT. Its translation: CASSPAGGRTGELFF. The chain carries TRBV7-2 and TRBJ2-2, with 9 bases aligning to TRBD2. This CDR3 has 15 amino acids. The V gene's germline CDR1 is SGHTA and CDR2 FQGNSA. The ends lost 5 bases at V and 4 bases at J; junction bases unmatched: 5.

This clonotype was seen at least ten times. The V gene is TRBV27, the J gene TRBJ2-2; D remains unclear. There are 15 residues in the CDR3. Trimming cost V 2 bases and J 2 bases, with 9 bases left between them. From germline, CDR1 is MNHEY and CDR2 SMNVEV (reference sequence). In DNA, the CDR3 is TGTGCCAGCAGTTTACAGTATACCAACACCGGGGAGCTGTTTTTT. Encoded protein: CASSLQYTNTGELFF.

This clonotype was observed many times. This chain connects TRBV7-2 to TRBJ2-1; a weak D match, TRBD2 (5 bases). CDR1 SGHTA and CDR2 FQGNSA come from the germline V gene. This CDR3 contains 14 residues. V lost 5 bases to trimming and J lost 1 base, with 9 bases between them. The CDR3 DNA reads as TGTGCCAGCAGCCCGCGAGGGTCCTACAATGAGCAGTTCTTC. Protein sequence: CASSPRGSYNEQFF.

This clonotype has ten or more counts. The genes are TRBV11-3 and TRBJ2-1; TRBD1 matches 9 bases. The CDR3 is made up of 14 amino acids. Germline CDR1 is SGHNT and CDR2 is YENEEA. V dropped 8 bases and J dropped 8; count of bases not matched to a gene: 10. CDR3 nucleotide sequence: TGTGCCAGCTCCCGGGACAGGGCCGCCGATGAGCAGTTCTTC. This sequence encodes CASSRDRAADEQFF. Full variable domain (rest looked up from reference TRBV11-3 and TRBJ2-1): EAGVVQSPRYKIIEKKQPVAFWCNPISGHNTLYWYLQNLGQGPELLIRYENEEAVDDSQLPKDRFSAERLKGVDSTLKIQPAELGDSAVYLCASSRDRAADEQFFGPGTRLTVL.

This clonotype was counted ten times or more. The chain is built from TRBV20-1 and TRBJ2-1; 8 nucleotides line up with TRBD1. The V and J ends lost 5 bases and 3 bases, in that order; junction bases with no gene match: 9. The germline gives CDR1 DFQATT, CDR2 SNEGSKA (reference sequence). This CDR3 contains 15 residues. CDR3 sequence reads: CSALQGAHNYNEQFF. For the CDR3, the DNA is TGCAGTGCTCTTCAGGGGGCGCATAACTACAATGAGCAGTTCTTC.

This clonotype was recorded at least ten times. The genes are TRBV7-2 and TRBJ2-7; TRBD2 matches 7 bases. Germline V gives CDR1 SGHTA, CDR2 FQGNSA. V lost 6 bases, J lost 2 bases, and 10 bases stayed unmatched. The CDR3 runs 15 residues. The CDR3, as DNA: TGTGCCAGCAGTCAGGGCTCGGGAGGAACCTACGAGCAGTACTTC. Translating it yields CASSQGSGGTYEQYF.

This clonotype was counted at least ten times. V usage is TRBV7-2 and J usage is TRBJ1-3; tentative D call: TRBD1 (5 bases). V was cut by 4 bases and J by 8 bases, with 15 bases left in between. Germline V lookup: CDR1 SGHTA, CDR2 FQGNSA. CDR3 size: 14 residues. In DNA form, the CDR3 reads TGTGCCAGCAGCTACCAGGGTAAATCGGACACCATATATTTT. Encoded protein: CASSYQGKSDTIYF.

Ten or more counts support this clonotype. The chain has TRBV7-8 and TRBJ2-2, with D uncertain. The CDR3 length is 13 residues. Trimming left V 7 bases short and J 1 base short, with 7 bases between. CDR1 is SGHVS, CDR2 FQNEAQ, per germline. In nucleotides, the CDR3 is TGTGCCAGCACTAGAGGGAACACCGGGGAGCTGTTTTTT. It yields the protein CASTRGNTGELFF.

The table lists this clonotype with many counts. The CDR3 bases are TGTGCCAGCAGCTTGGGACTAGCGGGGAGCTCCTACAATGAGCAGTTCTTC. Its protein is CASSLGLAGSSYNEQFF. The J gene is TRBJ2-1, the V gene TRBV7-2, with 13 bases lining up with TRBD2. The V gene's germline CDR1 is SGHTA and CDR2 FQGNSA. The CDR3 loop spans 17 amino acids. The ends lost 3 bases at V and 0 bases at J; junction bases unmatched: 2. Full variable domain (missing parts from reference TRBV7-2 and TRBJ2-1): GAGVSQSPSNKVTEKGKDVELRCDPISGHTALYWYRQSLGQGLEFLIYFQGNSAPDKSGLPSDRFSAERTGGSVSTLTIQRTQQEDSAVYLCASSLGLAGSSYNEQFFGPGTRLTVL.

This clonotype was seen ten or more times. The chain joins TRBV7-2 to TRBJ2-5, with TRBD1 identical over 8 bases. The germline gives CDR1 SGHTA, CDR2 FQGNSA. Trimming cost V 5 bases and J 4 bases; bases outside gene matches: 3. CDR3 size: 13 residues. This CDR3 reads CASSRQGRETQYF. DNA of the CDR3: TGTGCCAGCAGCCGACAGGGGCGAGAGACCCAGTACTTC. The full variable domain, rest sourced from reference TRBV7-2 and TRBJ2-5, is GAGVSQSPSNKVTEKGKDVELRCDPISGHTALYWYRQSLGQGLEFLIYFQGNSAPDKSGLPSDRFSAERTGGSVSTLTIQRTQQEDSAVYLCASSRQGRETQYFGPGTRLLVL.

This clonotype was counted ten times or more. The J gene is TRBJ1-6, the V gene TRBV7-2; D remains unclear. The germline V gene encodes CDR1 SGHTA and CDR2 FQGNSA. The CDR3 is 15 amino acids. V lost 5 bases, J lost 5 bases, and 13 bases lay in between. The CDR3 here is CASSLKDGDNSPLHF. The CDR3 DNA reads TGTGCCAGCAGCCTGAAGGACGGGGATAATTCACCCCTCCACTTT.

The chain combines TRBV5-4 with TRBJ2-2, with 10 nucleotides matching TRBD2. With 4 bases clipped from V and 4 bases from J, the junction kept 7 bases outside the gene matches. Per germline, CDR1 SGHNT and CDR2 YYREEE (reference sequence). The CDR3 covers 16 residues. CDR3 amino acids: CASSNRLAGPTGELFF. The CDR3 DNA reads as TGTGCCAGCAGCAACCGACTAGCGGGTCCCACCGGGGAGCTGTTTTTT.

At least ten counts were recorded for this clonotype. V usage is TRBV7-2 and J usage is TRBJ2-2, with 13 nucleotides matching TRBD2. Unmatched junction bases numbered 5, after V lost 6 bases and J lost 4 bases. The length of the CDR3 is 16 residues. The V gene's germline CDR1 is SGHTA and CDR2 FQGNSA. CDR3 region: CASSPGLAGVTGELFF. CDR3 DNA sequence: TGTGCCAGCAGTCCAGGACTAGCGGGAGTCACCGGGGAGCTGTTTTTT.